This T cell receptor (beta chain) stems from a study of CD8+ T cells in alopecia areata. About the research overall: Treated patients were dosed with oral tofacitinib, taking 5 to 10 mg twice daily. Study findings and constraints: More clonal than normal scalp was lesional scalp, particularly alopecia totalis/universalis.

As for treatment: oral pan-JAK inhibitor, 5-10 mg twice daily. The investigators collected lesional scalp punch biopsies and peripheral blood from alopecia areata patients. Investigators isolated RNA and reverse transcribed it into cDNA to act as the sequencing template. The method was immunoSEQ multiplex PCR; TCRdb's version includes in-frame clones alone and lacks a portion of them. Here the sample spans more than 150,000 clones, 55% to 70% being singletons. On this clone: Its specificity is not known.

V lost 1 base to trimming and J lost 0 bases, with 8 bases between them. Germline lookup yields CDR1 SGHNT and CDR2 YYREEE (reference sequence). The CDR3 is 15 amino acids. This chain connects TRBV5-4 to TRBJ1-5, with D perhaps TRBD1 (6 bases). The sequence derives from a human donor with alopecia areata. The sample in question was CD4+ T cells sorted from blood, obtained at week 4, from a patient treated with tofacitinib. DNA of the CDR3: TGTGCCAGCAGCTTGTCAGGGGATAGCAATCAGCCCCAGCATTTT. It specifies CASSLSGDSNQPQHF. Together with reference TRBV5-4 and TRBJ1-5, the CDR3 gives the full variable domain: ETGVTQSPTHLIKTRGQQVTLRCSSQSGHNTVSWYQQALGQGPQFIFQYYREEENGRGNFPPRFSGLQFPNYSSELNVNALELDDSALYLCASSLSGDSNQPQHFGDGTRLSIL.